This TCR beta chain emerged from a study of cytomegalovirus exposure and HLA in healthy donors (dated by TCRdb to about 2017). In terms of the full investigation: An earlier analysis of roughly 570 of the donors reported 276 Gb of sequence data and 90 million to 120 million unique TCR beta sequences obtained from approximately 180 million T cells. Along with the roughly 700-subject first cohort, a separate validation cohort of over a hundred different subjects was used. The aim of the study was to test whether cataloging public T cell receptors could identify signatures of past pathogen exposure. Of the roughly 400 genotyped donors, approximately 83% fell in the genetic ancestry cluster associated with self-reported Caucasian donors. The study profiled the T cell repertoires of hundreds of subjects by immunosequencing and related them to cytomegalovirus serostatus. To study patterns of TCR occurrence, a later analysis re-analyzed previously published TCR beta repertoires from 600 to 750 donors and added high-resolution HLA genotyping. Because of strong linkage in the cohort, five DR-DQ haplotypes were treated as single units for association and clustering. To predict cytomegalovirus infection status, the study combined high-throughput TCR immunosequencing, statistical association of individual TCRs with disease status, and machine learning. The number of typed donors differed by locus: roughly 620-630 for A, B, C, DRB1 and DQB1; 500 to 550 for DQA1; over 600 for DPA1; and some 430 for DPB1. The later analysis used no new phenotypic data to find candidate immune exposures, relying instead on TCR beta sequences and their occurrence across donors. An early release that covered roughly 600 HLA-typed donors contained approximately 300 gigabases of sequencing data and around 80 million unique TCR sequences. A later genetic analysis used genome-wide SNP genotypes for about three fifths of the 666 donors, treating that subset as a discovery cohort. Donor age, sex, ethnicity and CMV serostatus were collected together with the repertoire data. Class I and class II HLA loci were covered by the typing at four-digit resolution. Every repertoire in the discovery cohort had been generated on one and the same sequencing platform. Among some 400 genotyped donors of the cohort, an average of about 240,000 unique TCR beta nucleotide sequences was sequenced per donor, of which about 18% were non-productive. An earlier analysis of around 640 of the donors used high-throughput TCR beta sequencing to judge whether each TCR beta V gene segment behaved as functional or pseudogenic.

Overall results and qualifications from the work: The sequencing pipeline was judged likely to have produced a cluster of highly shared sequence variants as a technical artifact. V-gene and J-gene trimming of TCR beta chains was associated with a missense DCLRE1C variant in a later genetic analysis, and the association was replicated in an independent cohort. Broadly in line with IMGT annotations, most TCR beta V segments showed up in productive rearrangements about 87% or about 30% of the time in an earlier analysis of approximately 640 of the donors. CMV serostatus was the only immune exposure information available for the cohort. A further reported finding was that TCR beta sequences accurately predicted the HLA-A and HLA-B alleles for most subjects in the first cohort. Only TCR beta chains were sequenced in this cohort, and the absence of alpha or paired-chain data limited detectable features. Strong co-occurrence of HLA alleles, especially DR and DQ, made assigning TCR associations to individual alleles difficult. At a false discovery rate of 0.05, a later analysis linked fewer than 20,000 TCR beta sequences to specific HLA alleles. Seventeen rarely observed V segments, including chromosome 9 orphons, were excluded from the earlier analysis of some 590 of the donors because counts were too low. The classifier was reported to diagnose cytomegalovirus status with high specificity and sensitivity in both the original cohort and the validation cohort. According to a later analysis, TCR association rates differed among HLA loci, with DRB1 alleles showing the most associated TCRs and HLA-C alleles showing the fewest. The authors suggested that the approach could potentially be generalized to other disease states and immunological phenotypes. Because HLA typing was unavailable for some donors at each locus, only the typed subset was used in association tests. Because the 87-base-pair reads could not distinguish some IMGT-functional V segments, including TRBV6-2 and TRBV6-3, those segments were excluded. In vitro tests confirmed that a few of the cytomegalovirus-associated TCR beta chains recognize cytomegalovirus antigens. In a later analysis, most CMV-associated TCR beta chains were found to appear HLA-restricted, with HLA associations seemingly driven largely by CMV exposure. In a later genetic analysis, fewer N-insertions in productive TCRs were reported among donors in an Asian-associated ancestry cluster than the roughly 640-donor mean. Most TCR sequences were seen in very few donors, while some public TCRs were found in many individuals. A later analysis found that HLA-associated TCR beta chains were more clonally expanded and had lower generation probabilities than equally common non-associated chains. Sequencing depth was assumed to be roughly uniform across donors in the presence/absence analyses, though that assumption may not hold. Correlated functional status among segregating V segments might reflect linkage disequilibrium, but an unknown experimental factor could not be ruled out. Several of the top co-occurrence clusters appeared to be linked to parvovirus B19, influenza, CMV and Epstein-Barr virus, according to a later analysis. The study gave a list of about 170 TCR beta chains associated with cytomegalovirus.

For this clone: What antigen it recognizes has not been identified. It has no much larger one-base neighbor in the sample; base qualities were not kept.

The CDR3 spans 13 residues, from the cysteine through the phenylalanine. The kept DNA is CDR3 alone, 39 bases in frame from the first base. Trimming at the junction amounts to 1 base on V and 4 bases on J, and the germline ends lie 9 bases apart. CDR1 and CDR2 were assigned from the germline V gene as SGHRS and YFSETQ. The cohort comprised around 700 healthy bone marrow donors. At the time of sampling, every cohort member was nominally healthy, though immune exposures that went unrecorded were likely present. The donor tested CMV seropositive, placing the donor among the approximately 290 seropositive members of the cohort. Every donor gave a peripheral blood sample, and the peripheral blood mononuclear cells from that sample were used for TCR beta sequencing. Genomic DNA extraction from the blood cell samples was performed with the Qiagen DNeasy Blood Extraction Kit. The library relied on the immunoSEQ multiplex PCR assay. The multiplex PCR relied on a mix of 60 forward primers for TCR Vbeta segments and 13 reverse primers for TCR Jbeta segments. Amplification of the CDR3 region of rearranged TCR beta genes was performed with a multiplex PCR assay on genomic DNA. The amplified TCR beta libraries were sequenced on the Illumina HiSeq System as 87-base-pair reads. The original methods were these. A later analysis counted tens of millions of unique TCR beta chains across the 550 to 800 repertoires, and 10 million to 11 million of these chains were shared by at least two donors. To remove PCR and sequencing errors, raw reads were error-corrected and collapsed into unique sequences using a nearest-neighbor algorithm that merged closely related sequences. To assign V, D and J gene segments, CDR3 sequences were aligned to IMGT reference sequences. For a sequence to be retained, a match of at least six nucleotides to both a V gene segment and a J gene segment was required. A rearrangement was called productive if the CDR3 had no stop codons and remained in frame with V and J, and every other rearrangement was called non-productive. CDR3 was defined by IMGT convention, running from the second conserved V-encoded cysteine to the conserved J-encoded phenylalanine. The earlier analysis of 500 to 650 of the donors excluded any sequence lacking an unambiguous match to a single V gene segment. In an earlier analysis of 450 to 750 of the donors, a V segment was called functional when productive rearrangements were above 56.7%, and segregating when the standard deviation between donors exceeded 5%. A statistical classification framework was developed to diagnose cytomegalovirus status using the catalog of TCR beta chain sequences. V and J gene assignment, in a later analysis, came from comparing TCR nucleotide sequences with IMGT/GENE-DB human TR gene sequences. Using the TCRdist pipeline, a later analysis assigned CDR3 sequences along with most-parsimonious VDJ recombination scenarios. A later analysis defined each TCR beta chain by its CDR3 amino acid sequence plus V-gene family, and excluded reads lacking a unique V-gene family. To address suspected cross-contamination and a sequencing artifact, a later analysis removed around 590 highly shared, low-generation-probability nucleotide sequences. In a later analysis, a clonal expansion index was calculated for each public chain from normalized within-repertoire ranks of inferred template counts. In a later analysis, generation probabilities were computed using a VDJ recombination model fitted to out-of-frame rearrangements, and the results were checked against IGoR. In a later analysis, TCR-TCR, TCR-HLA and TCR-CMV co-occurrence was scored with hypergeometric tests, and a repertoire-size bias correction was applied to TCR pairs. A later analysis estimated false discovery rates by permuting HLA or CMV assignments 20 times. In a later analysis, co-occurring TCRs were grouped using DBSCAN, with TCRdist sequence similarity added in when clustering inside HLA-allele-positive subsets. For co-occurrence clustering, repertoires with fewer than 30,000 or more than 120,000 public chains were excluded, along with five repertoires with anomalous nucleotide sharing. In TCRdb, the immuneACCESS table is reduced to in-frame sequences with V and J assigned. These tables do not hold every clone; where another copy was compared, an unresolved V gene accounts for under half, and the others remain unexplained. V, J and clone size are taken as reported in that table, and D and trimming were inferred from the DNA itself. Across this sample there are 150,000 to 200,000 clones, with roughly 79% seen only once. In total, the top ten clones hold roughly 1.9% of the sample.

The rearranged segments are TRBV5-1 and TRBJ2-7, with TRBD2 as a weak D call on 6 bases. The sequencing sample was made of PBMCs. The sequence came from a woman aged 30 to 39 in good health and CMV-seropositive. CDR3 loop: CASSLSGLYEQYF. The sequenced DNA is TGCGCCAGCAGCTTGAGCGGGTTATACGAGCAGTACTTC.